Here is one T cell receptor (beta chain) with its context. Antigen specificity is unknown. This specimen comes from a study of long-term antiretroviral therapy in people with HIV. Study results and caveats: Unavailable data included ART adherence, viral resistance and therapy changes (switches in treatment). Possibly under older ART regimens, blood was drawn between the mid-2000s and the late 2010s.

One or more pre-ART and two or more post-ART PBMC samples were available from each donor. Samples were assayed with immunoSEQ v3.0 at survey level. Some clones are missing from TCRdb's copy, which holds only in-frame ones; the method was immunoSEQ multiplex PCR. Of 20,000 to 25,000 clones in the sample, around four fifths were seen once. The TCR sequence derives from a man aged 18 to 35 with HIV. The starting material was unsorted PBMCs, obtained 4 years after starting antiretroviral therapy.

The CDR3 loop reads CSAYGETQYF. For the CDR3, the DNA is TGCAGTGCTTATGGTGAGACCCAGTACTTC. V is TRBV20-1 and J is TRBJ2-5; no definite D call. CDR1 DFQATT and CDR2 SNEGSKA come from the germline V gene (reference sequence). This CDR3 is 10 amino acids long. Trimming cost V 5 bases and J 5 bases, with 6 bases left between them.